Each of the 5 T cell receptor beta chains below was sequenced from the same sample in a study of a mutant IDH1 vaccine in newly diagnosed glioma. As for time point: baseline, week 1 (first vaccination visit). Stated treatment: pre-vaccination baseline after standard-of-care therapy. This table comes from immunoSEQ multiplex PCR, and its TCRdb copy is limited to in-frame clones, with some not included. The sample has 75,000 to 100,000 clones, 85% to 90% seen once. The source was PBMCs, collected from a glioma patient treated with radiotherapy, temozolomide or both. All receptors derive from a woman aged 45-60 years with glioma.

This clone occurred a few times. The J gene is TRBJ1-5, the V gene TRBV28; weak D call: TRBD1 (5 bases). CDR1 MDHEN and CDR2 SYDVKM come from the germline V gene. The V and J ends lost 6 bases and 7 bases respectively, with 13 bases between them. This CDR3 comprises 13 residues. CDR3 DNA: TGTGCCAGCAGGGAGGGGAGGTACCAGCCCCAGCATTTT. Translation gives CASREGRYQPQHF.

The chain couples TRBV28 to TRBJ1-5; TRBD1 matches 7 bases. The CDR3 loop spans 18 amino acids. The germline gives CDR1 MDHEN, CDR2 SYDVKM. V shed 5 bases, J shed 6 bases, and the junction held 19 bases outside the gene matches. The CDR3 is CASSPPPGGWGLGQPQHF. The CDR3, as DNA: TGTGCCAGCAGTCCGCCCCCAGGGGGTTGGGGGTTGGGTCAGCCCCAGCATTTT.

The chain uses TRBV5-1 and TRBJ2-3; 8 nucleotides align to TRBD1. Germline V gives CDR1 SGHRS, CDR2 YFSETQ. The CDR3 totals 14 residues. Trimming took 5 bases from V and 4 from J; bases not matched to a gene: 6. The CDR3 nucleotides are TGCGCCAGCAGAGGGCAGGGGGCCGCAGATACGCAGTATTTT. This translates into CASRGQGAADTQYF.

The chain is built from TRBV19 and TRBJ2-5; unclear D gene. The germline V gene has CDR1 LNHDA and CDR2 SQIVND (reference sequence). This CDR3 region has 18 residues. V gave up 0 bases and J gave up 2 bases, with 19 bases separating them. CDR3 sequence: CASSIDWPGKRAQETQYF. The CDR3 DNA sequence: TGTGCCAGTAGTATAGATTGGCCGGGTAAAAGAGCTCAAGAGACCCAGTACTTC. The whole variable domain, remainder taken from reference TRBV19 and TRBJ2-5, is DGGITQSPKYLFRKEGQNVTLSCEQNLNHDAMYWYRQDPGQGLRLIYYSQIVNDFQKGDIAEGYSVSREKKESFPLTVTSAQKNPTAFYLCASSIDWPGKRAQETQYFGPGTRLLVL.

The chain uses TRBV6-1 and TRBJ1-5; D is perhaps TRBD1 (6 bases). The CDR3 loop spans 15 amino acids. V dropped 3 bases and J dropped 8 bases, with 17 bases sitting between them. CDR1 and CDR2 from the germline V gene are MNHNS and SASEGT. CDR3 loop: CASSDSLAGVEPQHF. The CDR3 nucleotides read TGTGCCAGCAGTGACTCTTTGGCAGGGGTTGAGCCCCAGCATTTT.